This record looks at one T cell receptor (beta chain) sequence and its context. These data originate in a study of T cells after somatic rescue of genetic block. Using immunoSEQ multiplex PCR, the repertoire was profiled, and TCRdb retains in-frame clones only, with some absent. The sample gives about 14,000 clones, approximately 72% of which show up once; around 21% is in the top ten. The V segment lost 4 bases and the J segment 8 bases; nucleotides outside the gene matches: 6. Looked up from germline, CDR1 is SQVTM and CDR2 is ANQGSEA. This CDR3 region has 13 residues. The receptor was derived from a boy aged 5-17 years. The source material was peripheral blood mononuclear cells (PBMCs). The V and J genes are TRBV29-1 and TRBJ2-1, with 9 nucleotides matching TRBD2. CDR3: CSVAGSGSYEQFF. In nucleotides, the CDR3 is TGCAGCGTTGCGGGTAGCGGGAGCTATGAGCAGTTCTTC.